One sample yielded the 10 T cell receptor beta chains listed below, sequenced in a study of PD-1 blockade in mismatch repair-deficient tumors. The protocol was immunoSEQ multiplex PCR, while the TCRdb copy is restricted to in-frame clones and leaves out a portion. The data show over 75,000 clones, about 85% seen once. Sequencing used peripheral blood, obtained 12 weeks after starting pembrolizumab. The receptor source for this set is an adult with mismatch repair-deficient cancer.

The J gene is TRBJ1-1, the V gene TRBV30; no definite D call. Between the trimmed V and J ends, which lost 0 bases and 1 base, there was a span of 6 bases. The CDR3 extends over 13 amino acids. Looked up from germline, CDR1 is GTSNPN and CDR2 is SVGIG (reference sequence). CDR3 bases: TGTGCCTGGAGTGTCTTAACGAACACTGAAGCTTTCTTT. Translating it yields CAWSVLTNTEAFF.

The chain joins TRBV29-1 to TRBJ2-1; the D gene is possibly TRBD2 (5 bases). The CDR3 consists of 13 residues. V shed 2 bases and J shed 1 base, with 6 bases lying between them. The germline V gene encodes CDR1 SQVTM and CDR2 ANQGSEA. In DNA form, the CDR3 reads TGCAGCGTTGAAACGGGGTCCTACAATGAGCAGTTCTTC. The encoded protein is CSVETGSYNEQFF.

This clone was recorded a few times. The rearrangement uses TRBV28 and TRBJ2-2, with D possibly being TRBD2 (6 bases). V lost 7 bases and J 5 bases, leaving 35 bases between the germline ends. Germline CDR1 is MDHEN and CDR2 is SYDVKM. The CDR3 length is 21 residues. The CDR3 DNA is TGTGCCAGCAACCAATTTCGGACGCTCCGGGAGCACGATATATTAACCGGGGAGCTGTTTTTT. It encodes CASNQFRTLREHDILTGELFF.

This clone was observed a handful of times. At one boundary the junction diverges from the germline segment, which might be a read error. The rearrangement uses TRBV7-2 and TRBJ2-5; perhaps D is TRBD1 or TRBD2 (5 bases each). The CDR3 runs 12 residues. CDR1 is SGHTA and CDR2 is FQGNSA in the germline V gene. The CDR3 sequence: CASSLGDKGRNF. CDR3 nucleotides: TGTGCCAGCAGCTTGGGAGACAAGGGGCGAAACTTC.

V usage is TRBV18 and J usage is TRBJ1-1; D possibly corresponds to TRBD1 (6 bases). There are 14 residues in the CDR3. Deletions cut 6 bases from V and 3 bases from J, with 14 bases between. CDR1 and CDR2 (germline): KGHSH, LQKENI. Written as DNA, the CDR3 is TGTGCCAGCTCGCAACAGGGCTCCGACACTGAAGCTTTCTTT. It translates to CASSQQGSDTEAFF.

Here the CDR3 DNA reads TGTGCCAGCTCACCATTGAGGGGGTCCCAAGAGACCCAGTACTTC. Amino acids: CASSPLRGSQETQYF. This chain joins TRBV18 and TRBJ2-5; D possibly corresponds to TRBD1 (6 bases). V was trimmed by 2 bases and J by 1 base, leaving 11 bases between them. Per germline, CDR1 KGHSH and CDR2 LQKENI. This CDR3 has 15 amino acids.

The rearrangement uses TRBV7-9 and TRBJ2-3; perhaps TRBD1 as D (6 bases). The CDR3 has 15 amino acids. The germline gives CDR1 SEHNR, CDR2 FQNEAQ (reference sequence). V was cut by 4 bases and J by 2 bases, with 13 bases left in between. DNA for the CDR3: TGTGCCAGCAGCTCGATAGGGGGTCACACAGATACGCAGTATTTT. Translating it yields CASSSIGGHTDTQYF.

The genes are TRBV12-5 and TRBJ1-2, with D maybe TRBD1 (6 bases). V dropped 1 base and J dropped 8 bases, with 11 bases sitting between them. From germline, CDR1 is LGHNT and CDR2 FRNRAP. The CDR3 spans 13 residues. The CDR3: CASGLGGGKGYTF. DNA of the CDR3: TGTGCTAGTGGTTTGGGAGGGGGGAAAGGCTACACCTTC.

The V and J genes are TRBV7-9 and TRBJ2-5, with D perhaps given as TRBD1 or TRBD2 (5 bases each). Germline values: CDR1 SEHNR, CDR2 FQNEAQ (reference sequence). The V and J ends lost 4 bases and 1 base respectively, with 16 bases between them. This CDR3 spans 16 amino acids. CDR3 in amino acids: CASSWGPVRGQETQYF. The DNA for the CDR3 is TGTGCCAGCAGCTGGGGCCCTGTCCGGGGCCAAGAGACCCAGTACTTC.

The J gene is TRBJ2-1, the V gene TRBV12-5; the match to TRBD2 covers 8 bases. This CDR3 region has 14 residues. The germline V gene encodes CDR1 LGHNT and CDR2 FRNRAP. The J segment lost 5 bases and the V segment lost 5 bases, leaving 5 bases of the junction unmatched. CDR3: CASGVTSANNEQFF. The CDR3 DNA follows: TGTGCTAGTGGTGTGACTAGCGCGAACAATGAGCAGTTCTTC.